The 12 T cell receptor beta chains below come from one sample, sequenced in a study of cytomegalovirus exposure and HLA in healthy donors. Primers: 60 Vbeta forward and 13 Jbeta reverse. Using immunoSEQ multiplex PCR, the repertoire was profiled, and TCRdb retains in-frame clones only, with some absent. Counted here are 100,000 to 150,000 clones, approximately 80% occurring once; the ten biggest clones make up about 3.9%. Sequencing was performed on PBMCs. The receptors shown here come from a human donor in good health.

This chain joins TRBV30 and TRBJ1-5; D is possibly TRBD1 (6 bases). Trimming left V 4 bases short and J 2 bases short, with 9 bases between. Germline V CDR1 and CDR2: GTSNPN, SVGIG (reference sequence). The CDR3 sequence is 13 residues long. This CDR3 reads CAWTPGGNQPQHF. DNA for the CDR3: TGTGCCTGGACCCCAGGGGGCAATCAGCCCCAGCATTTT.

The CDR3 DNA reads TGCGCCAGCAGCCAGCGGGCTAGCGGACGCACAGATACGCAGTATTTT. It specifies CASSQRASGRTDTQYF. V gene TRBV4-1 combines with J gene TRBJ2-3, with 7 bases aligning to TRBD2. Per the germline V gene, CDR1 is MGHRA and CDR2 is YSYEKL. V lost 3 bases, J lost 1 base, and 7 bases stayed unmatched. The CDR3 has 16 amino acids.

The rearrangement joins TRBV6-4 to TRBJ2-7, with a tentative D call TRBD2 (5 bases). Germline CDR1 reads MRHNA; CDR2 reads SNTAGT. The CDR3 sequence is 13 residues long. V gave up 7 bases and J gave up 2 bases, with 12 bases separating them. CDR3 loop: CASIWRRTYEQYF. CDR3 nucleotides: TGTGCCAGCATATGGAGGCGAACCTACGAGCAGTACTTC.

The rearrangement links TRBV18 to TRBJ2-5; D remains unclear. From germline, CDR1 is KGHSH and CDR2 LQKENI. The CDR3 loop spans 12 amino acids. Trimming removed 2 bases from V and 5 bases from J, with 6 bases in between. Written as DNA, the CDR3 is TGTGCCAGCTCACCATCCGTGGAGACCCAGTACTTC. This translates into CASSPSVETQYF.

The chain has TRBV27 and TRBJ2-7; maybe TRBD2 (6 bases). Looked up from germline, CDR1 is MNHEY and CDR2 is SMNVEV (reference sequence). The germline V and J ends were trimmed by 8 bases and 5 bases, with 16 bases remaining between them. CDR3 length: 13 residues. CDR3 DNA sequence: TGTGCCAGCCACCCTGGGAGGACGCACGAGCAGTACTTC. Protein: CASHPGRTHEQYF.

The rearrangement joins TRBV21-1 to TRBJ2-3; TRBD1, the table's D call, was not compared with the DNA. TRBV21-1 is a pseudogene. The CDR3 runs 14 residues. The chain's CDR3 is CASSPQGTTDTQYF. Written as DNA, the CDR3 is TGTGCCAGCAGCCCACAGGGAACCACAGATACGCAGTATTTT.

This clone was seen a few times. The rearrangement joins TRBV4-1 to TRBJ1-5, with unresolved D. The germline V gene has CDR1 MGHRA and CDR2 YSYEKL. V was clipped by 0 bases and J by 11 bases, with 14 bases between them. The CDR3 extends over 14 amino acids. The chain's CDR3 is CASSQEDRGRTQHF. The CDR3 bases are TGCGCCAGCAGCCAAGAGGATCGAGGTAGAACCCAGCATTTT.

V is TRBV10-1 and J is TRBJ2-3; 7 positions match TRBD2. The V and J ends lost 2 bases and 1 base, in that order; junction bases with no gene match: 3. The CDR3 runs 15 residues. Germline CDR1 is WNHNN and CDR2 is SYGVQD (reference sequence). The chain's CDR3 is CASSEGDYGTDTQYF. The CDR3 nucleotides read TGCGCCAGCAGTGAGGGGGACTATGGCACAGATACGCAGTATTTT.

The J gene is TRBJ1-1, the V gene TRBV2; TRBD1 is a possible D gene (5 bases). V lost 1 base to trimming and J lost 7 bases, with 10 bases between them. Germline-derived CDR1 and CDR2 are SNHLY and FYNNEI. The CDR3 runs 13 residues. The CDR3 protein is CASSEEGHSEAFF. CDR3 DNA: TGTGCCAGCAGTGAAGAGGGGCACAGTGAAGCTTTCTTT.

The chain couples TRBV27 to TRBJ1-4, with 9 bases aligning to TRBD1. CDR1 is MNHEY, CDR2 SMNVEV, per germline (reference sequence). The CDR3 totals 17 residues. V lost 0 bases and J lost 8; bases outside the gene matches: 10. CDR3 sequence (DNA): TGTGCCAGCAGTTTATCCTGGACAGGGGCTCTAGGAGAAAAACTGTTTTTT. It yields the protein CASSLSWTGALGEKLFF.

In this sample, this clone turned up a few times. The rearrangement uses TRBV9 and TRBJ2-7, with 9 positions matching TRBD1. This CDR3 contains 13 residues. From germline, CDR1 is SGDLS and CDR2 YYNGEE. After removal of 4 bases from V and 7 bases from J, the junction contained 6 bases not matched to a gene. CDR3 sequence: CASSSGQGIEQYF. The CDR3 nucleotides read TGTGCCAGCAGCTCGGGACAGGGAATAGAGCAGTACTTC.

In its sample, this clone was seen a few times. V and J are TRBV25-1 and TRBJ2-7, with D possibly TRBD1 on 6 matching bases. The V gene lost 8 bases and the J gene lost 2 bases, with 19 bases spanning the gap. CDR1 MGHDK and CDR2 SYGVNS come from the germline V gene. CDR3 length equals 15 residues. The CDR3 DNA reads TGTGCCAGCTCAAGGGGGAACAGTGCAACCTACGAGCAGTACTTC. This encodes CASSRGNSATYEQYF.